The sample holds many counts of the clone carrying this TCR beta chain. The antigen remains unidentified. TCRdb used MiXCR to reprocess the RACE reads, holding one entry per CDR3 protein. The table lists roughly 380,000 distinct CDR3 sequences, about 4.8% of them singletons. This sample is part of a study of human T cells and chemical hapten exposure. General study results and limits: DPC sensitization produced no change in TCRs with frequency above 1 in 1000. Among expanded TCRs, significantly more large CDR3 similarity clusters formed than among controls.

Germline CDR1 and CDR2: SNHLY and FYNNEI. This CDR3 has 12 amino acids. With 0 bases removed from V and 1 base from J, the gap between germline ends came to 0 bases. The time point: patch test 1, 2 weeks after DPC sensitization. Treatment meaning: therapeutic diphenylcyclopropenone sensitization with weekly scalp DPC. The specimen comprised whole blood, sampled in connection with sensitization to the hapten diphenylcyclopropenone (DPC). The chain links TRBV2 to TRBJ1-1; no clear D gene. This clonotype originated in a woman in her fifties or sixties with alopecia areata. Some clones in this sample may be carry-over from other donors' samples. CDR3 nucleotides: TGTGCCAGCAGTGAAGCGAACACTGAAGCTTTCTTT. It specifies CASSEANTEAFF.